This TCR beta chain was obtained from a study of T cells in localized non-small cell lung cancer. Using immunoSEQ multiplex PCR, the repertoire was profiled, and TCRdb retains in-frame clones only, with some absent. Counted here are 70,000 to 85,000 clones, 65% to 85% occurring once; the ten biggest clones make up 1.3%. The CDR3 consists of 14 residues. With 5 bases removed from V and 2 bases from J, the gap between germline ends came to 13 bases. Germline-derived CDR1 and CDR2 are SGHTA and FQGNSA. Turning to this clone: The antigen is unknown.

Study-level findings and limits: Appearance in adjacent lung was seen for a median about 60 of the top 100 tumor clones. Longer overall survival was linked to higher blood T cell density. Peak T cell clonality was found in uninvolved adjacent lung, exceeding tumor.

The sequencing here drew on peripheral blood, taken before any cancer treatment. The sequence was collected from a female donor older than 55 with stage I lung adenocarcinoma. The J gene is TRBJ2-7, the V gene TRBV7-2, with D maybe TRBD1 (6 bases). This CDR3 reads CASSPVQGAYEQYF. CDR3 DNA: TGTGCCAGCAGCCCAGTACAGGGTGCCTACGAGCAGTACTTC.